Below, 4 T cell receptor beta chains from the same sample are listed, as sequenced in a study of T cells in Graves' hyperthyroidism and ophthalmopathy (dated by TCRdb to about 2019). The library was made by multiplex PCR. Sequencing took place on an Illumina HiSeq 2000. The TCR beta CDR3 regions were amplified from the RNA transcripts. The TCR CDR3 was subjected to a first round of RT-PCR using the HTBI primer set and the Qiagen OneStep RT-PCR kit. The raw public reads went through TCRdb reprocessing: fastp at Q25, MiXCR clone calling, in-frame beta chains kept. Identical CDR3 protein sequences are pooled into one entry, listed with their most common genes and DNA. Here the sample has about 360,000 distinct CDR3 sequences; under 15% occur a single time. The ten largest make up 9.2% of the sample. Sequences were obtained from blood. These receptors all stem from a woman aged 18-30 years with Graves' hyperthyroidism.

Remarks on this clonotype: A much larger clone is a single base away; this may be a read error. The V and J genes are TRBV11-2 and TRBJ1-3; D is perhaps TRBD1 (6 bases). Germline V CDR1 and CDR2: SGHAT, FQNNGV. The CDR3 extends over 16 amino acids. This CDR3 reads CSSSLVWTDSGNTIYF. CDR3 nucleotide sequence: TGTTCCAGCAGCTTAGTTTGGACAGACTCTGGAAACACCATATATTTT.

Many counts were recorded for this clonotype. The genes are TRBV28 and TRBJ2-2; D is unresolved. Germline CDR1 MDHEN, CDR2 SYDVKM. The CDR3 length is 12 residues. V shed 2 bases and J shed 9 bases, with 7 bases lying between them. DNA of the CDR3: TGTGCCAGCAGTTTAAGTAGCTGGGAGCTGTTTTTT. It yields the protein CASSLSSWELFF.

This rearrangement joins TRBV19 to TRBJ1-2, with D hard to call. Trimming shortened V by 7 bases and J by 4 bases, and 16 bases separated the two germline ends. The CDR3 runs to 14 residues. Germline V gene data show CDR1 as LNHDA and CDR2 as SQIVND (reference sequence). This chain's CDR3 is CASTPAGEPYGYTF. CDR3 DNA: TGTGCCAGTACCCCGGCGGGAGAACCCTATGGCTACACCTTC.

The rearrangement uses TRBV4-1 and TRBJ1-4; maybe TRBD1 (6 bases). Trimming pared 4 bases from V and 2 bases from J, leaving 14 bases between. This CDR3 has 16 residues. Germline loops: CDR1 MGHRA, CDR2 YSYEKL. The CDR3 nucleotides read TGCGCCAGCAGCCCCCGCGGGGGGGCTACTAATGAAAAACTGTTTTTT. It specifies CASSPRGGATNEKLFF.